The rows below give T cell receptor beta chains drawn from one sample of a study of blood T cell repertoires in COVID-19. Sequencing was performed with immunoSEQ multiplex PCR; in TCRdb, only in-frame clones are kept and a portion is missing. This table has 95,000 to 150,000 clones, 87% appearing once. Sequencing input: peripheral blood. The receptors come from a woman in her 70s with acute or convalescent COVID-19. Both conserved end residues are part of each CDR3. D genes are given only for firm matches. The size entry is marked missing in some rows and otherwise reads once, few, many or a size class.

>TRBJ2-7|NA|TRBV18|NA
CASSPTTGTYEQYF
TGTGCCAGCTCACCAACGACAGGTACCTACGAGCAGTACTTC
>TRBJ1-1|TRBD1|TRBV2|NA
CASRPMTGPNTEAFF
TGTGCCAGCAGGCCCATGACAGGGCCGAACACTGAAGCTTTCTTT
>TRBJ1-1|NA|TRBV27|NA
CASSLRGAGTEAFF
TGTGCCAGCAGTTTACGGGGGGCTGGAACTGAAGCTTTCTTT
>TRBJ1-5|NA|TRBV2|few
CASSGQQSHQPQHF
TGTGCCAGCAGTGGGCAACAGAGCCATCAGCCCCAGCATTTT
>TRBJ1-5|NA|TRBV6-1|once
CASSETGSSQPQHF
TGTGCCAGCAGTGAAACGGGTTCGAGTCAGCCCCAGCATTTT
>TRBJ2-6|TRBD1|TRBV5-1|NA
CASSRRTGVISGANVLTF
TGCGCCAGCAGCCGAAGGACAGGGGTTATCTCTGGGGCCAACGTCCTGACTTTC
>TRBJ2-7|NA|TRBV7-9|NA
CASSLLRSYEQYF
TGTGCCAGCAGCTTACTCAGATCCTACGAGCAGTACTTC
>TRBJ2-1|NA|TRBV4-1|few
CASSFDQNGRGGDEQFF
TGCGCCAGCAGCTTTGACCAGAATGGTCGCGGAGGCGATGAGCAGTTCTTC
>TRBJ2-2|NA|TRBV4-1|NA
CASSQEGANTGELFF
TGCGCCAGCAGCCAAGAGGGAGCGAACACCGGGGAGCTGTTTTTT
>TRBJ2-7|TRBD2|TRBV18|NA
CASSSAAGGPYEQYF
TGTGCCAGCTCGAGCGCGGCGGGGGGACCCTACGAGCAGTACTTC
>TRBJ2-3|NA|TRBV3-1/TRBV3-2|NA
CASSPRLESAFTDTQYF
TGTGCCAGCAGCCCCCGACTAGAGTCGGCCTTCACAGATACGCAGTATTTT
>TRBJ1-2|NA|TRBV11-2|NA
CASSLASVGYTF
TGTGCCAGCAGCTTAGCCTCGGTGGGCTACACCTTC
>TRBJ2-1|TRBD2|TRBV7-6|once
CASSLGGLSGNEQFF
TGTGCCAGCAGCTTAGGGGGACTATCCGGAAATGAGCAGTTCTTC
>TRBJ1-2|NA|TRBV12-3/TRBV12-4|NA
CASSTGYGYTF
TGTGCCAGCAGCACAGGGTATGGCTACACCTTC
>TRBJ2-3|TRBD2|TRBV5-1|NA
CASSAGLARDTQYF
TGCGCCAGCAGCGCGGGACTAGCGCGCGATACGCAGTATTTT